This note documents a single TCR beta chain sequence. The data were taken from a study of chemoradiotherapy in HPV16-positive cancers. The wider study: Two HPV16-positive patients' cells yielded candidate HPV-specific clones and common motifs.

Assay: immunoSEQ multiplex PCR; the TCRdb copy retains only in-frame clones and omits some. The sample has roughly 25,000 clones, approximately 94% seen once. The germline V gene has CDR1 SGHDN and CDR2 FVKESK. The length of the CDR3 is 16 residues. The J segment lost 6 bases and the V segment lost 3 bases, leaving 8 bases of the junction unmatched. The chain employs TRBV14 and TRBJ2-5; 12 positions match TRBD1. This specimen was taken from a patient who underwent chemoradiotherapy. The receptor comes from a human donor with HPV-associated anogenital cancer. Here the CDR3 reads CASSQAGTGGLKTQYF. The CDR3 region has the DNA TGTGCCAGCAGCCAGGCCGGGACAGGGGGCCTTAAGACCCAGTACTTC.